Listed below are T cell receptor beta chains from one sample, sequenced in a study of metastatic and nonmetastatic thyroid tumors. TCRdb reassembled clones from the PCR reads with MiXCR. The sample consists of fewer than 25,000 clones, 15% to 18% of them appearing once. What was sequenced was blood. These receptors were collected from a female donor with papillary thyroid cancer or a benign thyroid nodule (not recorded which). Some clones in this sample may be carry-over from other donors' samples. Each CDR3 is given with its conserved first and last residue. Fields, in order: D gene, V gene, J gene, clone size, CDR3 protein, CDR3 DNA. The D gene is left open where the match is weak. Expanded clones get a size class; other rows say once, few or many, or leave the size out.

TRBD1	TRBV7-9	TRBJ1-2	NA	CASSPTGELRGYTF	TGTGCCAGCAGCCCGACAGGGGAATTAAGGGGCTACACCTTC
NA	TRBV6-2/TRBV6-3	TRBJ1-5	many	CASSYLLGQQPQHF	TGTGCCAGCAGTTACTTGCTGGGACAACAGCCCCAGCATTTT
TRBD1	TRBV27	TRBJ2-6	many	CASSLTGDGANVLTF	TGTGCCAGCAGTTTAACAGGGGACGGGGCCAACGTCCTGACTTTC
TRBD2	TRBV2	TRBJ2-1	NA	CASRVAGVDNEQFF	TGTGCCAGCAGGGTAGCGGGAGTTGATAATGAGCAGTTCTTC
NA	TRBV20-1	TRBJ1-1	many	CEASSNTEAFF	TGTGAGGCCAGTAGTAACACTGAAGCTTTCTTT
NA	TRBV25-1	TRBJ2-5	medium-sized	CASSESTARRPQYF	TGTGCCAGCAGTGAGTCGACAGCCCGGCGGCCCCAGTACTTC
NA	TRBV7-2	TRBJ1-3	many	CASSLGWSGAGNTIYF	TGTGCCAGCAGCTTAGGATGGTCGGGGGCTGGAAACACCATATATTTT
NA	TRBV30	TRBJ2-3	NA	CAWSVSLGSTDTQYF	TGTGCCTGGAGTGTATCTCTCGGTAGCACAGATACGCAGTATTTT
NA	TRBV28	TRBJ2-1	many	CASSLLGGRYNEQFF	TGTGCCAGCAGTTTATTGGGGGGCAGGTACAATGAGCAGTTCTTC
TRBD1	TRBV7-8	TRBJ1-2	NA	CASSLVTTGPISFGYTF	TGTGCCAGCAGCTTGGTGACGACAGGGCCCATATCGTTTGGCTACACCTTC